The entry that follows covers one T cell receptor beta chain sequence. This sample is drawn from a study of OX40 agonist ivuxolimab in advanced cancers. Clones were sequenced by immunoSEQ multiplex PCR, and TCRdb holds only the in-frame ones, with some missing. The sample has 20,000 or so clones; 70% to 80% are singletons. This specimen consisted of CD4+ or CD8+ T cells sorted from blood, obtained in a trial of the OX40 agonist ivuxolimab. The sequence derives from an adult with an advanced solid tumor such as melanoma, head and neck, liver or kidney cancer.

For the CDR3, the DNA is TGTGCCAGCAGCTTGCGTGCTCGGCAGGGGGGCTACGAGCAGTACTTC. As protein: CASSLRARQGGYEQYF. The rearrangement links TRBV5-6 to TRBJ2-7; TRBD1 is a possible D gene (7 bases). Trimming took 1 base from V and 3 from J, leaving 17 bases between them. Germline loops: CDR1 SGHDT, CDR2 YYEEEE. This CDR3 is 16 amino acids long.